The 18 T cell receptor beta chains below were found in one sample sequenced in a study of radiation and T cells in renal cell carcinoma (dated by TCRdb to 2020 to 2021). Library preparation employed the immunoSEQ multiplex PCR assay. TCRdb stores this immuneACCESS table with in-frame sequences only. Part of the clones is absent; in the studies checked, under half of the shortfall reflects unresolved V genes, and no reason is known for the rest. The table for this sample lists about 86,000 clones; approximately 86% of them were counted only once. The ten largest account for roughly 8.8% of the sample. Sample time point, as interpreted from the label and publication: blood 4 weeks post-SBRT, at nephrectomy. This sample's treatment or condition label indicates: 15 Gy SBRT to primary tumor, nephrectomy 4 weeks later. The input for sequencing was blood, taken from a patient whose treatment included radiotherapy and nephrectomy. The source of these receptors is a man aged 50 or older with renal cell carcinoma.

CDR3 coding DNA: TGTGCCAGTAGTTCCAGGGGGCGAGGCTACACCTTC. Protein sequence: CASSSRGRGYTF. V gene TRBV19 combines with J gene TRBJ1-2; TRBD1 aligns across 8 bases. The CDR3 loop spans 12 amino acids. The junction had 4 bases not matched to a gene; V was cut back by 5 bases and J by 8 bases. Germline V CDR1 and CDR2: LNHDA, SQIVND (reference sequence).

The V and J genes are TRBV11-2 and TRBJ2-3; no definite D call. V was cut by 4 bases and J by 4 bases, with 9 bases left in between. The germline V gene encodes CDR1 SGHAT and CDR2 FQNNGV. The CDR3 loop spans 13 amino acids. Written as DNA, the CDR3 is TGTGCCAGCAGCTCCGTCGTCGCAGATACGCAGTATTTT. This sequence encodes CASSSVVADTQYF.

The chain links TRBV5-1 to TRBJ2-7; tentative D call: TRBD2 (5 bases). Trimming took off 5 bases at V and 2 bases at J, with 17 bases between the two ends. Germline V gene data show CDR1 as SGHRS and CDR2 as YFSETQ. The CDR3 spans 15 residues. The CDR3 here is CASSPSSGFAYEQYF. CDR3 nucleotides: TGCGCCAGCAGTCCTTCAAGCGGTTTCGCCTACGAGCAGTACTTC. The whole variable domain, remainder taken from reference TRBV5-1 and TRBJ2-7, is KAGVTQTPRYLIKTRGQQVTLSCSPISGHRSVSWYQQTPGQGLQFLFEYFSETQRNKGNFPGRFSGRQFSNSRSEMNVSTLELGDSALYLCASSPSSGFAYEQYFGPGTRLTVT.

J is TRBJ2-1 and V is TRBV21-1; the D call in the table, TRBD1, was not verified against the DNA. TRBV21-1 is deemed a pseudogene. The CDR3 extends over 17 amino acids. CDR3 sequence: CASSRAPGCQSVNEQFF. CDR3 coding DNA: TGTGCCAGCAGCAGAGCCCCAGGGTGTCAGTCCGTCAATGAGCAGTTCTTC.

The chain has TRBV12-5 and TRBJ1-1; D unclear. V lost 0 bases and J 4 bases, leaving 6 bases between the germline ends. CDR3 size: 13 residues. CDR1 and CDR2 from the germline V gene are LGHNT and FRNRAP. In DNA form, the CDR3 reads TGTGCTAGTGGTTTGGTACAAGGCACTGAAGCTTTCTTT. This encodes CASGLVQGTEAFF.

The chain employs TRBV10-3 and TRBJ1-1, with TRBD1 identical over 7 bases. The CDR3 is 13 residues long. Trimming removed 10 bases from V and 2 bases from J; junction bases left unmatched: 7. The germline V gene has CDR1 ENHRY and CDR2 SYGVKD. The CDR3 loop reads CATFRDSNTEAFF. CDR3 DNA: TGTGCCACGTTCCGGGACAGCAACACTGAAGCTTTCTTT.

The V call is TRBV19, the J call TRBJ2-4; 10 positions agree with TRBD1. Germline-derived CDR1 and CDR2 are LNHDA and SQIVND (reference sequence). The CDR3 contains 19 residues. The J segment lost 0 bases and the V segment lost 4 bases, leaving 12 bases of the junction unmatched. The CDR3 sequence is CASSTQTGGNTIAKNIQYF. The CDR3 DNA reads TGTGCCAGTAGTACTCAGACAGGGGGCAATACCATAGCCAAAAACATTCAGTACTTC.

The chain carries TRBV28 and TRBJ1-2, with 12 bases fitting TRBD1. The CDR3 sequence is 13 residues long. Germline V gives CDR1 MDHEN, CDR2 SYDVKM. V shed 4 bases, J shed 9 bases, and the junction held 3 bases outside the gene matches. The CDR3 is CASSWDRGLSYTF. The DNA for the CDR3 is TGTGCCAGCAGTTGGGACAGGGGGCTCAGCTACACCTTC.

V is TRBV7-8 and J is TRBJ1-2; D gene uncertain. V shed 3 bases and J shed 3 bases, with 8 bases lying between them. This CDR3 comprises 13 residues. CDR1 is SGHVS, CDR2 FQNEAQ, per germline. The CDR3 loop is CASSFRVDYGYTF. The CDR3 DNA reads as TGTGCCAGCAGCTTTCGGGTCGACTATGGCTACACCTTC. Full variable domain (missing parts from reference TRBV7-8 and TRBJ1-2): GAGVSQSPRYKVAKRGQDVALRCDPISGHVSLFWYQQALGQGPEFLTYFQNEAQLDKSGLPSDRFFAERPEGSVSTLKIQRTQQEDSAVYLCASSFRVDYGYTFGSGTRLTVV.

The gene calls are TRBV30 and TRBJ2-3, with TRBD1 matching over 9 bases. The germline gives CDR1 GTSNPN, CDR2 SVGIG (reference sequence). V lost 5 bases, J lost 2 bases, and 8 bases stayed unmatched. There are 15 residues in the CDR3. In DNA form, the CDR3 reads TGTGCCTGGGACTCCGGGACAGGGTACACAGATACGCAGTATTTT. It specifies CAWDSGTGYTDTQYF.

In this sample, this clone turned up once. The chain employs TRBV6-6 and TRBJ2-7, with unresolved D. V was shortened by 5 bases and J by 3 bases, with 14 bases between the two germline ends. From germline, CDR1 is MNHNY and CDR2 SVGAGI (reference sequence). There are 14 residues in the CDR3. CDR3 protein: CASSQLLDGYEQYF. CDR3 coding DNA: TGTGCCAGCAGTCAACTCCTTGACGGCTACGAGCAGTACTTC.

The chain combines TRBV9 with TRBJ2-1, with a weak D call TRBD2 (7 bases). CDR3 length: 17 amino acids. Germline CDR1 and CDR2: SGDLS and YYNGEE. Trimming pared 3 bases from V and 8 bases from J, leaving 24 bases between. For the CDR3, the DNA is TGTGCCAGCAGCGAGACATCTAACGGGGGGCCCGGCGATGAGCAGTTCTTC. Protein sequence: CASSETSNGGPGDEQFF. Full variable domain (missing parts from reference TRBV9 and TRBJ2-1): DSGVTQTPKHLITATGQRVTLRCSPRSGDLSVYWYQQSLDQGLQFLIQYYNGEERAKGNILERFSAQQFPDLHSELNLSSLELGDSALYFCASSETSNGGPGDEQFFGPGTRLTVL.

This chain connects TRBV7-9 to TRBJ2-7; D is perhaps TRBD1 (6 bases). V lost 2 bases, J lost 2 bases, and 7 bases lay in between. CDR1 is SEHNR, CDR2 FQNEAQ, per germline (reference sequence). The CDR3 length is 13 residues. CDR3 bases: TGTGCCAGCAGCTTATCAGGGGCCTACGAGCAGTACTTC. Translation: CASSLSGAYEQYF.

The V call is TRBV4-1, the J call TRBJ2-4; D remains unclear. Trimming took 0 bases from V and 2 from J, leaving 11 bases between them. Germline V gene data show CDR1 as MGHRA and CDR2 as YSYEKL. This CDR3 has 16 amino acids. CDR3 in DNA: TGCGCCAGCAGCCAAGATGATCGAGCATCCAAAAACATTCAGTACTTC. Protein sequence: CASSQDDRASKNIQYF.

CDR3 region: CASSEALLAGGQIYSDTQYF. CDR3 bases: TGTGCCAGCAGTGAAGCGCTACTAGCGGGGGGGCAGATTTATTCAGATACGCAGTATTTT. J is TRBJ2-3 and V is TRBV2; TRBD2 aligns across 13 bases. V lost 0 bases and J lost 4; bases outside the gene matches: 13. The CDR3 has 20 residues. Germline assignment: CDR1 SNHLY and CDR2 FYNNEI. The full variable domain, in which reference TRBV2 and TRBJ2-3 provide the parts outside the CDR3, is EPEVTQTPSHQVTQMGQEVILRCVPISNHLYFYWYRQILGQKVEFLVSFYNNEISEKSEIFDDQFSVERPDGSNFTLKIRSTKLEDSAMYFCASSEALLAGGQIYSDTQYFGPGTRLTVL.

This sequence joins TRBV28 and TRBJ2-7; D may correspond to TRBD1 or TRBD2 (5 bases each). Germline CDR1 and CDR2: MDHEN and SYDVKM. CDR3 size: 14 residues. Trimming stripped 3 bases from V and 2 bases from J, with 11 bases between. The CDR3 nucleotides are TGTGCCAGCAGTTTTGGGGGAACGGCCTACGAGCAGTACTTC. It codes for CASSFGGTAYEQYF.

The CDR3 DNA follows: TGTGCCAGTAGCGAGGGCGGAAACACCATATATTTT. Amino acids: CASSEGGNTIYF. The chain recombines TRBV6-6 with TRBJ1-3; no firm D call. This CDR3 has 12 residues. Trimming stripped 9 bases from V and 4 bases from J, with 10 bases between. CDR1 is MNHNY and CDR2 is SVGAGI in the germline V gene (reference sequence).

The V gene is TRBV9, the J gene TRBJ2-5; D unclear. The CDR3 runs to 14 residues. The V end lost 2 bases, the J end lost 5 bases, and 13 bases lay between the germline ends. Germline loops: CDR1 SGDLS, CDR2 YYNGEE. CDR3 protein: CASSVGSILETQYF. CDR3 bases: TGTGCCAGCAGCGTTGGCAGCATTTTGGAGACCCAGTACTTC.